Each of the 27 T cell receptor beta chains below was sequenced from the same sample in a study of T cell responses to AZD1222 COVID-19 vaccine (dated by TCRdb to the early 2020s). The library was generated by the immunoSEQ multiplex PCR assay. This is the immuneACCESS table as TCRdb keeps it, with only in-frame sequences that have V and J called. A part of the clones is gone; compared with another copy, unresolved V genes explain less than half, and the rest is unexplained. For this sample there are around 100,000 clones; around 92% appear just once. In total, the top ten clones hold around 45% of the sample. Interpreted using the paper, the time point label stands for: baseline before first vaccination. The sample consisted of peripheral blood, taken on day 0 of AZD1222 vaccination. The source is an adult in good health.

This sequence joins TRBV29-1 and TRBJ2-7, with 8 nucleotides matching TRBD2. There are 18 residues in the CDR3. Germline V CDR1 and CDR2: SQVTM, ANQGSEA. The V segment lost 4 bases and the J segment 4 bases; nucleotides outside the gene matches: 21. In DNA, the CDR3 is TGCAGCGTTGTGGGACCCGGGGTTATAAGCGGGAGTATGTACGAGCAGTACTTC. It is translated as CSVVGPGVISGSMYEQYF.

On this clone: At one end, the junction sequence differs from germline, possibly due to a read error. This chain uses TRBV12-3 or TRBV12-4 with TRBJ2-1; no firm D call. The CDR3 runs to 12 residues. In DNA, the CDR3 is TGTGCCAGCAGTTTATCCCACAATGGGCAGTTCTTC. Translating it yields CASSLSHNGQFF.

The V call is TRBV28, the J call TRBJ1-1; D possibly corresponds to TRBD1 (5 bases). Looked up from germline, CDR1 is MDHEN and CDR2 is SYDVKM. Trimming stripped 4 bases from V and 4 bases from J, with 7 bases between. This CDR3 is 12 amino acids long. The CDR3 nucleotides are TGTGCCAGCAGTTCAGGGATCACTGAAGCTTTCTTT. As protein: CASSSGITEAFF.

A note on this clone: Distinct nucleotide sequences in the sample also encode this CDR3. The chain combines TRBV9 with TRBJ2-2, with unresolved D. The CDR3 contains 12 residues. The germline V and J ends were trimmed by 1 base and 2 bases, with 0 bases remaining between them. CDR1 and CDR2 (germline): SGDLS, YYNGEE. In DNA form, the CDR3 reads TGTGCCAGCAGCGTAAACACCGGGGAGCTGTTTTTT. Translation gives CASSVNTGELFF.

Here the CDR3 DNA reads TGTGCCAGCAGCCCCAGGAGCTCCTACGAGCAGTACTTC. Translating it yields CASSPRSSYEQYF. V gene TRBV5-4 combines with J gene TRBJ2-7; D gene ambiguous. The germline gives CDR1 SGHNT, CDR2 YYREEE (reference sequence). The CDR3 is 13 amino acids. Trimming took 4 bases from V and 0 from J, leaving 8 bases between them.

V usage is TRBV14 and J usage is TRBJ1-1; D uncertain. V lost 4 bases, J lost 9 bases, and 21 bases lay in between. The CDR3 consists of 15 residues. In germline, CDR1 is SGHDN, CDR2 FVKESK. Written as DNA, the CDR3 is TGTGCCAGCAGCCCAACCGGATGGGGAACACTCCAAGCTTTCTTT. Its translation: CASSPTGWGTLQAFF.

The CDR3 DNA sequence: TGTGCCAGCAGTTTACCCTCCGTAGGGTATGATGAGCAGTTCTTC. It encodes CASSLPSVGYDEQFF. The rearrangement links TRBV27 to TRBJ2-1; D is unclear. Germline CDR1 reads MNHEY; CDR2 reads SMNVEV (reference sequence). The CDR3 has 15 residues. V gave up 2 bases and J gave up 8 bases, with 16 bases separating them.

The rearrangement uses TRBV5-1 and TRBJ2-3, with 10 bases lining up with TRBD2. The CDR3 consists of 16 residues. V shed 4 bases, J shed 0 bases, and the junction held 5 bases outside the gene matches. CDR1 SGHRS and CDR2 YFSETQ come from the germline V gene. CDR3 protein: CASSTRLAGSTDTQYF. CDR3 nucleotide sequence: TGCGCCAGCAGCACTAGACTAGCGGGTAGCACAGATACGCAGTATTTT.

CDR3 DNA sequence: TGTGCCAGCAGCTCGTTGACTAGTCCTGAGCAGTTCTTC. It codes for CASSSLTSPEQFF. The genes are TRBV11-2 and TRBJ2-1, with TRBD2 as a possible D gene (6 bases). Trimming left V 4 bases short and J 9 bases short, with 13 bases between. Germline V CDR1 and CDR2: SGHAT, FQNNGV. The CDR3 loop spans 13 amino acids.

V usage is TRBV24-1 and J usage is TRBJ2-1, with 7 bases lining up with TRBD2. The CDR3 extends over 15 amino acids. The germline CDR1 and CDR2 sequences are KGHDR and SFDVKD. Germline trimming cut 7 bases from V and 5 bases from J; bases unmatched to any gene: 10. The CDR3 DNA is TGTGCCACCAGCCGATTCGGACTAGTGAACAATGAGCAGTTCTTC. It encodes CATSRFGLVNNEQFF.

The chain combines TRBV27 with TRBJ1-5; 8 positions match TRBD1. This CDR3 region has 17 residues. V gave up 6 bases and J gave up 7 bases; unmatched junction bases: 17. Germline loops: CDR1 MNHEY, CDR2 SMNVEV (reference sequence). DNA for the CDR3: TGTGCCAGCAGGATAGACGGGACAGGCTCTTCCAGGCAGCCCCAGCATTTT. Its protein is CASRIDGTGSSRQPQHF.

The genes are TRBV28 and TRBJ1-2, with a weak D call TRBD1 (5 bases). Germline V gene data show CDR1 as MDHEN and CDR2 as SYDVKM. The CDR3 sequence is 14 residues long. Trimming cost V 0 bases and J 2 bases, with 7 bases left between them. CDR3 bases: TGTGCCAGCAGTTTATGGGGGGGGAACTATGGCTACACCTTC. Its protein product is CASSLWGGNYGYTF.

For this clone: Relative to the germline gene, one junction end is altered; a read error may explain this. This chain uses TRBV18 with TRBJ1-4; 7 bases align to TRBD1. The CDR3 is made up of 14 amino acids. CDR1 and CDR2 from the germline V gene are KGHSH and LQKENI. The CDR3: CASSSPGQSAKLFF. DNA of the CDR3: TGTGCCAGCTCATCACCGGGACAGTCGGCAAAACTGTTTTTT.

CDR3 sequence: CASSGLADTQYF. CDR3 nucleotide sequence: TGTGCCAGCAGTGGACTAGCAGATACGCAGTATTTT. The gene calls are TRBV12-3 or TRBV12-4 and TRBJ2-3; the match to TRBD2 covers 7 bases. J lost 4 bases, V lost 5 bases, and 0 bases had no gene match. The CDR3 contains 12 residues.

The genes are TRBV21-1 and TRBJ2-7; TRBD1 reflects the table's D call only, with no check against the DNA. TRBV21-1 is marked as a pseudogene. CDR3 length: 16 amino acids. The CDR3 region has the DNA TGTGCCAGCAGCAAAGCGGGGGCAGGGGGGTTCTACGAGCAGTACTTC. Translation: CASSKAGAGGFYEQYF.

This chain joins TRBV19 and TRBJ2-3, with D perhaps TRBD1 or TRBD2 (5 bases each). V was trimmed by 4 bases and J by 3 bases, leaving 17 bases between them. The CDR3 contains 16 residues. Germline loops: CDR1 LNHDA, CDR2 SQIVND (reference sequence). In DNA, the CDR3 is TGTGCCAGTAGTACGCTAACCGGGACCCGGACAGATACGCAGTATTTT. Translating it yields CASSTLTGTRTDTQYF.

V and J are TRBV29-1 and TRBJ2-1; tentatively, D is TRBD1 (6 bases). Germline values: CDR1 SQVTM, CDR2 ANQGSEA. The CDR3 length is 12 residues. V lost 6 bases and J lost 8, with 14 bases in between. The DNA of the CDR3 is TGCAGCGTCCATTTACAGGGCTATGAGCAGTTCTTC. Translated, it gives CSVHLQGYEQFF.

This rearrangement joins TRBV7-3 to TRBJ2-5; tentatively, D is TRBD1 (6 bases). V was shortened by 1 base and J by 1 base, with 10 bases between the two germline ends. Germline CDR1 is SGHTA and CDR2 is FQGTGA. The CDR3 runs 15 residues. The CDR3 spells CASSLMGTTQETQYF. The CDR3 nucleotides read TGTGCCAGCAGCTTAATGGGGACAACCCAAGAGACCCAGTACTTC.

The V call is TRBV3-1 (or the pseudogene TRBV3-2), the J call TRBJ1-1, with D unresolved. With 1 base removed from V and 1 base from J, the gap between germline ends came to 7 bases. From germline, CDR1 is LGHDT and CDR2 YNNKEL (reference sequence). CDR3 length: 14 residues. The CDR3 region is CASSQVGSNTEAFF. The CDR3 bases are TGTGCCAGCAGCCAAGTCGGGTCGAACACTGAAGCTTTCTTT.

The genes are TRBV7-2 and TRBJ2-1, with a tentative D call TRBD2 (6 bases). Per the germline V gene, CDR1 is SGHTA and CDR2 is FQGNSA. The CDR3 has 15 amino acids. Trimming took 2 bases from V and 0 from J, leaving 8 bases between them. CDR3 sequence (DNA): TGTGCCAGCAGCTTACGGGAGAGCTCCTACAATGAGCAGTTCTTC. Its translation: CASSLRESSYNEQFF.

V and J are TRBV29-1 and TRBJ1-2; 7 bases map to TRBD1. The germline CDR1 and CDR2 sequences are SQVTM and ANQGSEA. The CDR3 covers 12 residues. J gave up 6 bases and V 4 bases, and 5 bases lay outside the gene matches. This chain's CDR3 is CSVATGDNGYTF. CDR3 DNA sequence: TGCAGCGTTGCTACAGGGGATAATGGCTACACCTTC.

The CDR3 bases are TGTGCCAGCAGCCAAGAAAGGAGGGACTACGAGCAGTACTTC. Residues: CASSQERRDYEQYF. This chain links TRBV4-2 with TRBJ2-7; tentative D call: TRBD2 (6 bases). V was cut by 0 bases and J by 3 bases, with 9 bases left in between. CDR3 length equals 14 residues. CDR1 is LGHNA and CDR2 is YNFKEQ in the germline V gene.

The CDR3 DNA reads as TGTGCCAGCAGTTTGGGGGTCTATGGCTACACCTTC. The encoded protein is CASSLGVYGYTF. The chain joins TRBV28 to TRBJ1-2, with D possibly TRBD1 on 5 matching bases. The V gene lost 3 bases and the J gene lost 4 bases, with 6 bases spanning the gap. Germline CDR1 and CDR2: MDHEN and SYDVKM. This CDR3 is built from 12 residues.

This chain connects TRBV7-9 to TRBJ1-1, with TRBD1 as a possible D gene (6 bases). The CDR3 is made up of 14 amino acids. Germline CDR1 reads SEHNR; CDR2 reads FQNEAQ (reference sequence). Trimming removed 2 bases at V and 5 bases at J, with 12 bases between. The CDR3 DNA is TGTGCCAGCAGCTTACTCGGGGGGCAGACTGAAGCTTTCTTT. Its translation is CASSLLGGQTEAFF.

The gene calls are TRBV3-1 (or the pseudogene TRBV3-2) and TRBJ2-1, with TRBD1 matching over 7 bases. CDR1 LGHDT and CDR2 YNNKEL come from the germline V gene (reference sequence). J gave up 4 bases and V 3 bases, and 0 bases lay outside the gene matches. This CDR3 is 13 amino acids long. This CDR3 reads CASSQDRYNEQFF. The CDR3 DNA sequence: TGTGCCAGCAGCCAGGACAGGTACAATGAGCAGTTCTTC.

DNA for the CDR3: TGTGCCAGCAGCTTAGCCCCGCGAGGGACAGGGGTAGGAAACACCATATATTTT. Protein product: CASSLAPRGTGVGNTIYF. The gene calls are TRBV7-2 and TRBJ1-3; 10 bases agree with TRBD1. The CDR3 covers 18 residues. CDR1 is SGHTA and CDR2 is FQGNSA in the germline V gene. V lost 0 bases and J lost 4; bases outside the gene matches: 9. Variable domain in full (rest from reference TRBV7-2 and TRBJ1-3): GAGVSQSPSNKVTEKGKDVELRCDPISGHTALYWYRQSLGQGLEFLIYFQGNSAPDKSGLPSDRFSAERTGGSVSTLTIQRTQQEDSAVYLCASSLAPRGTGVGNTIYFGEGSWLTVV.

This sequence joins TRBV11-2 and TRBJ2-2; 10 bases align to TRBD1. Per the germline V gene, CDR1 is SGHAT and CDR2 is FQNNGV. The ends lost 3 bases at V and 3 bases at J; junction bases unmatched: 4. The CDR3 totals 16 residues. This CDR3 reads CASSFLDRGDTGELFF. The CDR3, as DNA: TGTGCCAGCAGCTTCCTGGACAGGGGGGACACCGGGGAGCTGTTTTTT.